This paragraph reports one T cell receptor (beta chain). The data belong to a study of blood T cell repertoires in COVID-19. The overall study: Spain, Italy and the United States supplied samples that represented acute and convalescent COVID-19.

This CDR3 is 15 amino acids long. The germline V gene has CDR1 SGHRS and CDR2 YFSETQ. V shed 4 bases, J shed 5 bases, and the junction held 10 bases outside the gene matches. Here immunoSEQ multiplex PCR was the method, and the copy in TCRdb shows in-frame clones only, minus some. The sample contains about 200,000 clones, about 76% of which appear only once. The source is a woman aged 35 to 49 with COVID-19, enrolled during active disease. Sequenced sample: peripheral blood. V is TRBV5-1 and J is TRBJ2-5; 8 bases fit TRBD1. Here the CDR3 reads CASSIRTGQGETQYF. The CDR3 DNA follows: TGCGCCAGCAGCATACGGACAGGACAGGGCGAGACCCAGTACTTC.